At least ten counts were recorded for the clone carrying this T cell receptor beta chain. Its antigen is undetermined. CDR1 is SGHNT and CDR2 is YENEEA in the germline V gene. The V and J ends lost 0 bases and 7 bases respectively, with 10 bases between them. The CDR3 has 13 residues. As the method for making TCR beta libraries, quantitative 5'-RACE with molecular barcodes was used. TCRdb passed the 5' RACE reads through MiXCR, listing each CDR3 protein once. Found here are 800,000 to 900,000 distinct CDR3 sequences, roughly 10% of them singletons; the top ten hold about 0.5%. This entry belongs to a study of CD8 T cells in ankylosing spondylitis. Notes on the study in general: Reportedly, disease-linked clones are significantly enriched in ankylosing spondylitis patients' matched synovial fluid. A TCR beta motif of several highly homologous variants seemed to mark ankylosing spondylitis blood. Previous work reported some of these motif variants in the synovial fluid and blood of reactive arthritis.

The clonotype comes from a male donor with ankylosing spondylitis. Sequencing input: blood, either unsorted or a sorted T cell fraction (not recorded which). J is TRBJ2-7 and V is TRBV11-3; D unresolved. The CDR3 DNA reads as TGTGCCAGCAGCTTAGACTGGATGGGGGAGCAGTACTTC. Its protein product is CASSLDWMGEQYF.